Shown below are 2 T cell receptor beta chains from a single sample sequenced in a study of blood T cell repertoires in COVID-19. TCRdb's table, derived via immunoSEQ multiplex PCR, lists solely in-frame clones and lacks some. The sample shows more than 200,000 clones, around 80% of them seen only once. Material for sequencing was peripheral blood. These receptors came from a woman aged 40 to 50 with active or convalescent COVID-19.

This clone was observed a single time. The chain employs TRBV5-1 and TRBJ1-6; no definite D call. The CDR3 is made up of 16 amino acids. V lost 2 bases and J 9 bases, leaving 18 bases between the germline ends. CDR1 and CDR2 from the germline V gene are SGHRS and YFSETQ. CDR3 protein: CASSFRTEGGGSPLHF. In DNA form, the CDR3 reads TGCGCCAGCAGCTTTAGAACCGAGGGTGGAGGTTCACCCCTCCACTTT.

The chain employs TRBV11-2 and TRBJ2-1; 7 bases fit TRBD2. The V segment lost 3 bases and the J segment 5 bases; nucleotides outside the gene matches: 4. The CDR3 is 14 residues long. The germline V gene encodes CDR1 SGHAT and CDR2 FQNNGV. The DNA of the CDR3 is TGTGCCAGCAGCTTGTGGGCGGGGGACAATGAGCAGTTCTTC. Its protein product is CASSLWAGDNEQFF.